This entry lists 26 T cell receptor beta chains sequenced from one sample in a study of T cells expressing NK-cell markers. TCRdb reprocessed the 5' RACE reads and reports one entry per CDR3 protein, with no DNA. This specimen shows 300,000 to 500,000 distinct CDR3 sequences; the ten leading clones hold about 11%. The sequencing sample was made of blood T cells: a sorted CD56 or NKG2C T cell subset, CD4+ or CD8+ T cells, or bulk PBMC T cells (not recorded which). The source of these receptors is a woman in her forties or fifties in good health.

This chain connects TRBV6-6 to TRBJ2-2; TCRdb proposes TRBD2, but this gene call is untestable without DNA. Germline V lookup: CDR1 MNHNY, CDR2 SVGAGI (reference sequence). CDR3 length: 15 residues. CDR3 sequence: CASSYLLADTGELFF.

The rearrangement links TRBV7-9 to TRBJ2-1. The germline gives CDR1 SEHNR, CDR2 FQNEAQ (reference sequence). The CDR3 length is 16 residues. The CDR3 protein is CASSPSGLTTYNEQFF.

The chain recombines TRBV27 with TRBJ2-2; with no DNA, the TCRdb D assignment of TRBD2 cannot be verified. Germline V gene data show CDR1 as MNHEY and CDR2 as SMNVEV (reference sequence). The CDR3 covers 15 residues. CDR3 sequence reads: CASSLVGGPPGELFF.

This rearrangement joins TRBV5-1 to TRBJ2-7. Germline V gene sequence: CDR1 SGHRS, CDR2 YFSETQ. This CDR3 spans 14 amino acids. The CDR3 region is CASSLDFQGYEQYF.

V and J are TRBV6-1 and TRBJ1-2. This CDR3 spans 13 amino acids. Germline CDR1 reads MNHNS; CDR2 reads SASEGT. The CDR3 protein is CASSETQNYGYTF.

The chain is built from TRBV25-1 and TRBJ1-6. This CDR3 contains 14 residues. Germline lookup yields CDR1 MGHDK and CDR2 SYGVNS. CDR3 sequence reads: CASSPSGGNSPLHF.

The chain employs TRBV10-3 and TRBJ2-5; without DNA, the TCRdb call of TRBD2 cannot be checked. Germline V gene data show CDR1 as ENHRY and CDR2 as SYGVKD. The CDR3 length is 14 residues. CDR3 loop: CAIRTSGLQETQYF.

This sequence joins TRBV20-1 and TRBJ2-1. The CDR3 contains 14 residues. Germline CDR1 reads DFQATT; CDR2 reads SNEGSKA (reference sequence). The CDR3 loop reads CSAVSGRPYNEQFF.

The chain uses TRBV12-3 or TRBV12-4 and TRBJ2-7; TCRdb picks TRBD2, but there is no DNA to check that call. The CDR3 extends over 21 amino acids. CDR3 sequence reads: CASSLKVPGLAGSNPPREQYF.

The CDR3 here is CASSLARGKYNEQFF. The chain links TRBV5-1 to TRBJ2-1; without DNA, the TCRdb call of TRBD2 cannot be checked. Germline lookup yields CDR1 SGHRS and CDR2 YFSETQ. The CDR3 has 15 residues.

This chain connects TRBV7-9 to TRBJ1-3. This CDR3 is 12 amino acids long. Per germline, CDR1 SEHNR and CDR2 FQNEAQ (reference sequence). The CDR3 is CASNLDGNTIYF.

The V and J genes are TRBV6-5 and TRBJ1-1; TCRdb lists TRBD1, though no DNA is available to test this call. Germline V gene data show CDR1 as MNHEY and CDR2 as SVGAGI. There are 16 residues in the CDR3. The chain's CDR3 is CASSYSTGTGNTEAFF.

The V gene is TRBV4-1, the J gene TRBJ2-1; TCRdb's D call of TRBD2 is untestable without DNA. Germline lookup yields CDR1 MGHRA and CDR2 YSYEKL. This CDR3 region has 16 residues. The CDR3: CASSQEQAGAYNEQFF.

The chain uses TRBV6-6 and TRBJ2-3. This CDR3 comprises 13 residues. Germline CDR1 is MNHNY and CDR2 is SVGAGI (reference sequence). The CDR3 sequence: CASSYGPRDTQYF.

CDR3 sequence: CASSPLTSGGHNEQFF. This chain uses TRBV7-9 with TRBJ2-1; absent DNA, TCRdb's TRBD2 call cannot be checked. Germline V gene data show CDR1 as SEHNR and CDR2 as FQNEAQ (reference sequence). The CDR3 loop spans 16 amino acids.

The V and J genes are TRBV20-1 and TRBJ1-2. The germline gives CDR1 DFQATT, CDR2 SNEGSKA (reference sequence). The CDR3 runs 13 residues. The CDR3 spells CSARAQIVYGYTF.

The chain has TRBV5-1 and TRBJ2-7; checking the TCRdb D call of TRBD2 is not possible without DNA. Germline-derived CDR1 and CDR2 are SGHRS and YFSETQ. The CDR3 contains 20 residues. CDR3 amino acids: CASSLFLPSGSLSGKYEQYF.

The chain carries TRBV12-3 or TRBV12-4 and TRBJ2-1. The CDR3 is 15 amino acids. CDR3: CASSPEPGAINEQFF.

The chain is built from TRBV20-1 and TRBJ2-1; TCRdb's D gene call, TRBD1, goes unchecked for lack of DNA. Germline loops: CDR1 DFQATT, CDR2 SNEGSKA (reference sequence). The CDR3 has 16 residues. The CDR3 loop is CSARRIVGTDYNEQFF.

CDR3 sequence: CASSFTRDRGSNEQFF. This chain joins TRBV27 and TRBJ2-1; TCRdb returns TRBD1, unconfirmable since there is no DNA. This CDR3 is 16 amino acids long. From germline, CDR1 is MNHEY and CDR2 SMNVEV (reference sequence).

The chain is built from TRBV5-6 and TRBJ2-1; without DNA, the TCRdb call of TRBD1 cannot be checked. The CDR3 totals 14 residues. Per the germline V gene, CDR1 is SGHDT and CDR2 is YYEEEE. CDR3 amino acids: CASSRLGTGAEQFF. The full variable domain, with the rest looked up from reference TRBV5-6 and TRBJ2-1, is DAGVTQSPTHLIKTRGQQVTLRCSPKSGHDTVSWYQQALGQGPQFIFQYYEEEERQRGNFPDRFSGHQFPNYSSELNVNALLLGDSALYLCASSRLGTGAEQFFGPGTRLTVL.

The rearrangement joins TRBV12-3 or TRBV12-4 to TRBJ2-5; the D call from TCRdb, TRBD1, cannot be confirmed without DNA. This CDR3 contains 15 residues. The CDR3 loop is CASSLGVQGGETQYF.

The CDR3 sequence: CASSLGPRGRAFF. The V gene is TRBV6-5, the J gene TRBJ1-1; TCRdb lists TRBD1, though no DNA is available to test this call. The CDR3 loop spans 13 amino acids. Germline V gene data show CDR1 as MNHEY and CDR2 as SVGAGI.

CDR3 sequence: CASSQVGVSSGRAGRGETQYF. The gene calls are TRBV3-1 and TRBJ2-5; TCRdb names TRBD2, which stays unverified in the absence of DNA. The CDR3 runs to 21 residues. CDR1 is LGHDT and CDR2 is YNNKEL in the germline V gene (reference sequence).

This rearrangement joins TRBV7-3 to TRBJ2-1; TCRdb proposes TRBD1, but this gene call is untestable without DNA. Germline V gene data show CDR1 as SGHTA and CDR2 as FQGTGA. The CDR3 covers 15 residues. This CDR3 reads CASSLNRDPYNEQFF.

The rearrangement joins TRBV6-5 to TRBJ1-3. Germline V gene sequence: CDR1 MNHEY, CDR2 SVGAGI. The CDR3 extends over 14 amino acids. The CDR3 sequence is CASRTASSGNTIYF.